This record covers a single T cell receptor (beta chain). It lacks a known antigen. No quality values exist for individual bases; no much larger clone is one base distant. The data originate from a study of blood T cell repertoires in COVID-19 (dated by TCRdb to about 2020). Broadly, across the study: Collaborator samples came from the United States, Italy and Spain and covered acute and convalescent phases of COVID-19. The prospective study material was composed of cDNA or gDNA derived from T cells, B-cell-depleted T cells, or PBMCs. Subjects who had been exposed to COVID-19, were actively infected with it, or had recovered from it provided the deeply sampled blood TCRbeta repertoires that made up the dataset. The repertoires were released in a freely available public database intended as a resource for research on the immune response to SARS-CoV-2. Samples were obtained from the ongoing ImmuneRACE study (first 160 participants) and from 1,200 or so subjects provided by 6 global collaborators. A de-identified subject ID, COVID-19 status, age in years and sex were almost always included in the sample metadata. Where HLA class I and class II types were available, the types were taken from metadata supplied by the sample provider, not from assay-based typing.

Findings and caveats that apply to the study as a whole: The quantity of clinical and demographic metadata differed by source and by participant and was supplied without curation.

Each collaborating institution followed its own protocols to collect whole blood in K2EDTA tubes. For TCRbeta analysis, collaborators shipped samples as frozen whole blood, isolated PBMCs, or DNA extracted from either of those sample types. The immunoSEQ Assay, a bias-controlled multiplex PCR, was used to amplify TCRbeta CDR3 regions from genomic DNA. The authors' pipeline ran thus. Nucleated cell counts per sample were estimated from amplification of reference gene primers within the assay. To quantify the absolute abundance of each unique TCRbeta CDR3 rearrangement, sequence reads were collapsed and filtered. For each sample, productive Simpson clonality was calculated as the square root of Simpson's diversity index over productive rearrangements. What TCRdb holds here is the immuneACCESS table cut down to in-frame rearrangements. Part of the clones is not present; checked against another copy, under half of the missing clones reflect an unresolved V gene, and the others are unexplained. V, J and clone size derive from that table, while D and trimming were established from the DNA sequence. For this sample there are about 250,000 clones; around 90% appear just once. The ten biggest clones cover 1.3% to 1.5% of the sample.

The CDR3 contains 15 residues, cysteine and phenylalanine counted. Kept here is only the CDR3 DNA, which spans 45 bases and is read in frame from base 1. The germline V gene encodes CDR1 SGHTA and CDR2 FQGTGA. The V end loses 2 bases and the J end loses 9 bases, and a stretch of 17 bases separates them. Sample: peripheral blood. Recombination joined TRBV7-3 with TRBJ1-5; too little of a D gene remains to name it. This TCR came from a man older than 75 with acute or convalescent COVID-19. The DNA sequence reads TGTGCCAGCAGCTTAGGGAGTCGGAGTGGTGCGCCCCAGCATTTT. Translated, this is CASSLGSRSGAPQHF. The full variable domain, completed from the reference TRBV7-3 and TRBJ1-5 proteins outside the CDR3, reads GAGVSQTPSNKVTEKGKYVELRCDPISGHTALYWYRQSLGQGPEFLIYFQGTGAADDSGLPNDRFFAVRPEGSVSTLKIQRTERGDSAVYLCASSLGSRSGAPQHFGDGTRLSIL.